This TCR beta chain was observed in a study of human T cells and chemical hapten exposure. Points from the study as a whole: Expanded TCRs were compared with controls, and the expanded TCRs formed significantly more large CDR3 similarity clusters.

At least ten counts were recorded for this clonotype. The antigen is unknown. As the library was built, unique molecular identifiers were attached to individual cDNA molecules. MiXCR, run by TCRdb on the RACE reads, gives a single entry per CDR3 protein. Among approximately 46,000 distinct CDR3 sequences listed, roughly a tenth were seen once. Time point noted: patch test 2, 6 weeks after DPC sensitization. Treatment in this sample: therapeutic diphenylcyclopropenone sensitization with weekly scalp DPC. Unfractionated whole blood was the source of the extracted total RNA. At patch-test visits, sampling came before the patch test. CDR1 LGHNA and CDR2 YSLEER come from the germline V gene. Trimming took off 4 bases at V and 2 bases at J, with 19 bases between the two ends. This CDR3 contains 17 residues.

This specimen was whole blood, taken in connection with sensitization to the hapten diphenylcyclopropenone (DPC). The chain is built from TRBV4-3 and TRBJ2-3, with D maybe TRBD1 (7 bases). The clonotype comes from a woman under 40 with alopecia areata. Some clones in this sample may be carry-over from other donors' samples. CDR3 DNA sequence: TGCGCCAGCAGCCCCCGTCTCGGAGGGGGCCACACAGATACGCAGTATTTT. Its translation: CASSPRLGGGHTDTQYF.